Listed below are T cell receptor beta chains from one sample, sequenced in a study of PD-1 and CTLA-4 blockade in melanoma. Profiling relied on immunoSEQ multiplex PCR, and the TCRdb table lists in-frame clones only, not all of them. The table lists about 28,000 clones, 80% to 95% of them singletons, with about 8.6% in the top ten. The source material was CD8+ T cells from peripheral blood, sampled from a patient given anti-PD-1 treatment. The receptor source for this set is a human donor with melanoma. Each CDR3 is given without its conserved first and last residue. Fields, in order: V gene, J gene, CDR3 protein.

V gene: TRBV19; J gene: TRBJ2-2; CDR3 protein: ASSIRQENTGELF
V gene: TRBV19; J gene: TRBJ1-1; CDR3 protein: ASSRDRGPPPEAF
V gene: TRBV15; J gene: TRBJ2-3; CDR3 protein: ASAGLSTDTQY
V gene: TRBV7-9; J gene: TRBJ1-1; CDR3 protein: ASAEDTEAF
V gene: TRBV7-3; J gene: TRBJ2-2; CDR3 protein: ASTPGDLLNTGELF
V gene: TRBV30; J gene: TRBJ2-1; CDR3 protein: ALSGYGSYNEQF
V gene: TRBV24-1; J gene: TRBJ1-4; CDR3 protein: ATSDSGGEKLF
V gene: TRBV5-6; J gene: TRBJ1-1; CDR3 protein: ASSRQMNTEAF
V gene: TRBV7-9; J gene: TRBJ2-5; CDR3 protein: ASSSGGSPETQY
V gene: TRBV9; J gene: TRBJ1-6; CDR3 protein: ASSVGGTGSPLH
V gene: TRBV19; J gene: TRBJ2-1; CDR3 protein: ASSPTGWEGTNEQF
V gene: TRBV11-2; J gene: TRBJ2-7; CDR3 protein: ASSPSAQYEQY
V gene: TRBV30; J gene: TRBJ2-5; CDR3 protein: AWDRGETQY
V gene: TRBV27; J gene: TRBJ2-2; CDR3 protein: ASTRLANTGELF
V gene: TRBV2; J gene: TRBJ2-7; CDR3 protein: ASSEGGASTYEQY
V gene: TRBV11-2; J gene: TRBJ1-2; CDR3 protein: ASSLQGDNYGYT
V gene: TRBV15; J gene: TRBJ2-1; CDR3 protein: ATSREAGGSYNEQF
V gene: TRBV2; J gene: TRBJ2-7; CDR3 protein: ASSERLVEQY
V gene: TRBV12-3/TRBV12-4; J gene: TRBJ2-1; CDR3 protein: ASSLLGFNEQF
V gene: TRBV11-2; J gene: TRBJ1-5; CDR3 protein: ASSWGPNQPQH
V gene: TRBV19; J gene: TRBJ1-5; CDR3 protein: ASSAGQGNQPQH
V gene: TRBV6-6; J gene: TRBJ2-1; CDR3 protein: ASSYSGGGEQF
V gene: TRBV3-1/TRBV3-2; J gene: TRBJ1-6; CDR3 protein: ASSQGGGRWSPLH
V gene: TRBV6-5; J gene: TRBJ1-2; CDR3 protein: ASSYSIRNFNYGYT
V gene: TRBV11-2; J gene: TRBJ2-2; CDR3 protein: ASSPLNTGELF
V gene: TRBV30; J gene: TRBJ2-3; CDR3 protein: AWTTGVTDTQY
V gene: TRBV30; J gene: TRBJ2-7; CDR3 protein: AWSVGPLLSKQY
V gene: TRBV6-2/TRBV6-3; J gene: TRBJ1-5; CDR3 protein: ASSYPDRDQPQH
V gene: TRBV2; J gene: TRBJ1-2; CDR3 protein: ASSRDGSYGYT
V gene: TRBV15; J gene: TRBJ1-5; CDR3 protein: ATSRDLGQPQH
V gene: TRBV6-5; J gene: TRBJ1-3; CDR3 protein: ASSRRGSGNTIY
V gene: TRBV27; J gene: TRBJ2-7; CDR3 protein: ASSFDGYEQY
V gene: TRBV5-4; J gene: TRBJ2-3; CDR3 protein: ASSPTASGKPWGTDTQY
V gene: TRBV14; J gene: TRBJ2-5; CDR3 protein: ASSQDSETVQETQY
V gene: TRBV3-1/TRBV3-2; J gene: TRBJ1-1; CDR3 protein: ASSQDIGQGNTEAF
V gene: TRBV5-1; J gene: TRBJ1-1; CDR3 protein: ASSSMDRNTEAF
V gene: TRBV6-5; J gene: TRBJ2-3; CDR3 protein: ASSYLAGGADTQY
V gene: TRBV19; J gene: TRBJ1-1; CDR3 protein: ASSFGTGNTEAF
V gene: TRBV28; J gene: TRBJ1-4; CDR3 protein: ASSLGGQGSEKLF
V gene: TRBV19; J gene: TRBJ2-1; CDR3 protein: ASSTKQGNEQF
V gene: TRBV2; J gene: TRBJ2-1; CDR3 protein: ASSGVKYNEQF
V gene: TRBV9; J gene: TRBJ2-1; CDR3 protein: ASSGSASSYNEQF
V gene: TRBV29-1; J gene: TRBJ2-1; CDR3 protein: SVEVVSGGPHNEQF
V gene: TRBV5-6; J gene: TRBJ1-4; CDR3 protein: ASSLAGGFATNEKLF
V gene: TRBV27; J gene: TRBJ2-3; CDR3 protein: ASSYSGTGTDTQY
V gene: TRBV6-5; J gene: TRBJ1-2; CDR3 protein: ASSYEGAGGYT
V gene: TRBV4-1; J gene: TRBJ1-1; CDR3 protein: ASSGIPNTEAF
V gene: TRBV7-9; J gene: TRBJ2-1; CDR3 protein: ASSRTGDNEQF
V gene: TRBV27; J gene: TRBJ2-2; CDR3 protein: ASSLSTGELF
V gene: TRBV10-2; J gene: TRBJ2-7; CDR3 protein: ASSEGSYEQY
V gene: TRBV5-1; J gene: TRBJ2-7; CDR3 protein: ASSPNRQAFIYEQY
V gene: TRBV7-9; J gene: TRBJ2-1; CDR3 protein: ASSIGLVIYNEQF
V gene: TRBV28; J gene: TRBJ1-1; CDR3 protein: ASSYRGTEAF